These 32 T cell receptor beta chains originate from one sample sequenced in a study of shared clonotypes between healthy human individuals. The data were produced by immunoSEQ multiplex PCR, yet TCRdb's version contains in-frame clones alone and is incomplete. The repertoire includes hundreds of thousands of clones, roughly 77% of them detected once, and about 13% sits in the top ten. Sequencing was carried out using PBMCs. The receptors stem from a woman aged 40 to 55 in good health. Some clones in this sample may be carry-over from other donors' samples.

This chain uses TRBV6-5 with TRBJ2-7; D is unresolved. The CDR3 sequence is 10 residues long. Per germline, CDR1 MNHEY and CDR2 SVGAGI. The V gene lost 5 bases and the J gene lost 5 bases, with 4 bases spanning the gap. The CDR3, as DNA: TGTGCCAGCAGTGAACACGAGCAGTACTTC. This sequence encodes CASSEHEQYF.

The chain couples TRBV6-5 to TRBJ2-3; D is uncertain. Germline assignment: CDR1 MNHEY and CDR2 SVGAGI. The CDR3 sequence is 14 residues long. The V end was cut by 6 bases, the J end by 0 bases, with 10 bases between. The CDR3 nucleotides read TGTGCCAGCAGCGGCGGAACTAGCACAGATACGCAGTATTTT. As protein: CASSGGTSTDTQYF.

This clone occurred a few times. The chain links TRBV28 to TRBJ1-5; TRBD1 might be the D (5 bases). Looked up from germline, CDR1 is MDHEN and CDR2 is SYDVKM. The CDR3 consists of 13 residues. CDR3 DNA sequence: TGTGGGACGGGGCGATATTCCAATCAGCCCCAGCATTTT. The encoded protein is CGTGRYSNQPQHF. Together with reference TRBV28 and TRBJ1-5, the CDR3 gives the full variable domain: DVKVTQSSRYLVKRTGEKVFLECVQDMDHENMFWYRQDPGLGLRLIYFSYDVKMKEKGDIPEGYSVSREKKERFSLILESASTNQTSMYLCGTGRYSNQPQHFGDGTRLSIL.

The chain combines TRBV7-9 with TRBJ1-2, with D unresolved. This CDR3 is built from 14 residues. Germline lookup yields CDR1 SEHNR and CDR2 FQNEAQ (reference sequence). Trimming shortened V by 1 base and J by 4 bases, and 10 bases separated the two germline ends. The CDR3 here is CASSLGSDAYGYTF. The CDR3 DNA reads TGTGCCAGCAGCTTAGGCTCGGACGCCTATGGCTACACCTTC. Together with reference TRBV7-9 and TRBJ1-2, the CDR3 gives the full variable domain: DTGVSQNPRHKITKRGQNVTFRCDPISEHNRLYWYRQTLGQGPEFLTYFQNEAQLEKSRLLSDRFSAERPKGSFSTLEIQRTEQGDSAMYLCASSLGSDAYGYTFGSGTRLTVV.

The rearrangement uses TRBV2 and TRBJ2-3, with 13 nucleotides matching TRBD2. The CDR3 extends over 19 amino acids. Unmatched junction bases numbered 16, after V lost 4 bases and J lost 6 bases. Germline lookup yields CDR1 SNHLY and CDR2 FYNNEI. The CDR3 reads CASSGETSGRWNLVDTQYF. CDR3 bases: TGTGCCAGCAGTGGCGAGACTAGCGGGAGGTGGAACCTGGTGGATACGCAGTATTTT.

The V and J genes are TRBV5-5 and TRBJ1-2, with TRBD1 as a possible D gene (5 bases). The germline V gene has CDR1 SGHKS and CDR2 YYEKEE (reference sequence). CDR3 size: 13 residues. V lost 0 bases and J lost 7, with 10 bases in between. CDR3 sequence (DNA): TGTGCCAGCAGCTTGGACAGGTTTAGTGGCTACACCTTC. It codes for CASSLDRFSGYTF.

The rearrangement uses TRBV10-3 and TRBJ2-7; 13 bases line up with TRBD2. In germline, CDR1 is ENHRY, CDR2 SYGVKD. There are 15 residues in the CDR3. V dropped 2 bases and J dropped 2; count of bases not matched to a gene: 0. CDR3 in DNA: TGTGCCATCAGTGAGGGACTAGCGGGAGCCTACGAGCAGTACTTC. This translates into CAISEGLAGAYEQYF.

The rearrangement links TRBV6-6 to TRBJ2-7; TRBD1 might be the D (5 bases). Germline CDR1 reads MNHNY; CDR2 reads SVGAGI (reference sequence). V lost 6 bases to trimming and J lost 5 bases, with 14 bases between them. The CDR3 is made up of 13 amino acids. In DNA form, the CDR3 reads TGTGCCAGCAGAAGGGCCATGGGGCACGAGCAGTACTTC. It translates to CASRRAMGHEQYF.

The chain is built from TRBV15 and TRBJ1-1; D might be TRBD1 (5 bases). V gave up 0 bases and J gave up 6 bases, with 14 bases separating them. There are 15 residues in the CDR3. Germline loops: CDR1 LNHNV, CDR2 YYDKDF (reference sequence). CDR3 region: CATSRDSDRGAEAFF. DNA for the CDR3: TGTGCCACCAGCAGAGACTCTGACCGGGGCGCTGAAGCTTTCTTT.

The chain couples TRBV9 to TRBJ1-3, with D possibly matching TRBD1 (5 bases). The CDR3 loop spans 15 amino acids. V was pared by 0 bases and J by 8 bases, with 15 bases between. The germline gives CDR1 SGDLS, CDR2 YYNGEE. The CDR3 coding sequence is TGTGCCAGCAGCGTAGCTTCTTTGGGGCAGGACACCATATATTTT. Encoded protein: CASSVASLGQDTIYF. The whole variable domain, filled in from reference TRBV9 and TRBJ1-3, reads DSGVTQTPKHLITATGQRVTLRCSPRSGDLSVYWYQQSLDQGLQFLIQYYNGEERAKGNILERFSAQQFPDLHSELNLSSLELGDSALYFCASSVASLGQDTIYFGEGSWLTVV.

The CDR3 loop is CASSLGGGTYNEQFF. The CDR3 DNA sequence: TGTGCCAGCAGTTTGGGCGGGGGGACCTACAATGAGCAGTTCTTC. V gene TRBV28 combines with J gene TRBJ2-1; 8 positions agree with TRBD2. V shed 3 bases and J 2 bases; nucleotides not matched to a gene: 3. The CDR3 has 15 residues. Looked up from germline, CDR1 is MDHEN and CDR2 is SYDVKM.

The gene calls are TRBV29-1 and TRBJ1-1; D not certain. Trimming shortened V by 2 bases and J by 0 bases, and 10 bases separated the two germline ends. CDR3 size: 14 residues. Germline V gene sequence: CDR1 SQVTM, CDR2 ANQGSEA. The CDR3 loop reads CSVERSALNTEAFF. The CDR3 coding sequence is TGCAGCGTTGAAAGGAGCGCTTTGAACACTGAAGCTTTCTTT.

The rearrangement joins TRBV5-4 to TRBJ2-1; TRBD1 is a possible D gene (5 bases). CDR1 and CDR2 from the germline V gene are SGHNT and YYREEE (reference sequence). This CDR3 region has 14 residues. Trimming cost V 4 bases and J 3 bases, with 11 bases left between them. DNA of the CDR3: TGTGCCAGCAGCCCGGACACGAGCTACAATGAGCAGTTCTTC. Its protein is CASSPDTSYNEQFF. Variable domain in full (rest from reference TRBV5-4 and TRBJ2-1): ETGVTQSPTHLIKTRGQQVTLRCSSQSGHNTVSWYQQALGQGPQFIFQYYREEENGRGNFPPRFSGLQFPNYSSELNVNALELDDSALYLCASSPDTSYNEQFFGPGTRLTVL.

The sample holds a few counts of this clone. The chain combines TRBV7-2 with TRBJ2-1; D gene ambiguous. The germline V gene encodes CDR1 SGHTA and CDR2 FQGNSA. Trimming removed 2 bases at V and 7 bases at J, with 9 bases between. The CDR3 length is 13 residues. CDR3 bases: TGTGCCAGCAGCTTAACTGGACCTAATGAGCAGTTCTTC. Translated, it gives CASSLTGPNEQFF.

In DNA, the CDR3 is TGTGCCAGCAGCTTAGTAGGCCAGGGGTTAGGGTACTTC. This gives the protein CASSLVGQGLGYF. The chain links TRBV7-9 to TRBJ2-4, with D tentatively TRBD1 (6 bases). From germline, CDR1 is SEHNR and CDR2 FQNEAQ (reference sequence). The CDR3 is made up of 13 amino acids. V was trimmed by 1 base and J by 15 bases, leaving 16 bases between them.

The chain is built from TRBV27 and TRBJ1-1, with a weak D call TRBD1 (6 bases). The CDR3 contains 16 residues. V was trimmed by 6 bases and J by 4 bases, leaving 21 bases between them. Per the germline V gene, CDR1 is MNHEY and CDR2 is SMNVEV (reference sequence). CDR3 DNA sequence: TGTGCCAGCAGAATCTCCCCTTACAGGGAGACCACTGAAGCTTTCTTT. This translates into CASRISPYRETTEAFF.

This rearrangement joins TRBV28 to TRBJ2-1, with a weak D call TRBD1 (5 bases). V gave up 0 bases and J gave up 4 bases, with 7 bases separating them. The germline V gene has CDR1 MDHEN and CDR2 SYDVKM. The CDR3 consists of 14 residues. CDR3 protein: CASSLWGRYNEQFF. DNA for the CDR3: TGTGCCAGCAGTTTATGGGGGCGATACAATGAGCAGTTCTTC.

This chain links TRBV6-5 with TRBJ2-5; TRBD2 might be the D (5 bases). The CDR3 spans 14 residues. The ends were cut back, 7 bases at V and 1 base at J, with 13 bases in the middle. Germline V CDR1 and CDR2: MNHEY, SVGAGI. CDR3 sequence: CASKSSAAQETQYF. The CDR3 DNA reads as TGTGCCAGCAAGAGTAGCGCCGCCCAAGAGACCCAGTACTTC.

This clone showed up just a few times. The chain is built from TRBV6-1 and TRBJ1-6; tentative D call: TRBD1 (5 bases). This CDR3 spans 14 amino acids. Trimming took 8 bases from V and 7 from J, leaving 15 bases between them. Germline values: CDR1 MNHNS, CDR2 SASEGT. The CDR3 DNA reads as TGTGCCAGCGACCCTGAGGGGCAAAATTCACCCCTCCACTTT. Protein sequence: CASDPEGQNSPLHF.

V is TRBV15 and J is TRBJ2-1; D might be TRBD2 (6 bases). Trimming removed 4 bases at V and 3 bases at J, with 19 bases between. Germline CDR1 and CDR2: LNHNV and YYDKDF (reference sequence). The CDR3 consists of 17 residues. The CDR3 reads CATSKSPGAGNYNEQFF. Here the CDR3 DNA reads TGTGCCACCAGCAAATCTCCGGGAGCTGGTAACTACAATGAGCAGTTCTTC.

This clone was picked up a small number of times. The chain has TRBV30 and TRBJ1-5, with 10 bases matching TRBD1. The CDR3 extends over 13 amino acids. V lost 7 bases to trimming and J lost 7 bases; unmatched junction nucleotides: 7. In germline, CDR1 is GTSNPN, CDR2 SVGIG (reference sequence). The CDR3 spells CASDRGQGQPQHF. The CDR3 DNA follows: TGTGCCTCTGACAGGGGGCAGGGGCAGCCCCAGCATTTT.

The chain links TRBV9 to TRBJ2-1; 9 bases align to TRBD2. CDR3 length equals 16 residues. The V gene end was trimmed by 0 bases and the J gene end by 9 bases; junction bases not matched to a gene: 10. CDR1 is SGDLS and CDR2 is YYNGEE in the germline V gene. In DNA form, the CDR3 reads TGTGCCAGCAGCGTAGGCGGGAGGGAGGTTTACGGTGAGCAGTTCTTC. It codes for CASSVGGREVYGEQFF.

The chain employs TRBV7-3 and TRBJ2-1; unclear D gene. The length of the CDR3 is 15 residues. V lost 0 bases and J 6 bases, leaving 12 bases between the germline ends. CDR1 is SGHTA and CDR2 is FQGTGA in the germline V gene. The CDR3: CASSLTVAIPNEQFF. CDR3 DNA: TGTGCCAGCAGCTTAACGGTAGCAATCCCCAATGAGCAGTTCTTC.

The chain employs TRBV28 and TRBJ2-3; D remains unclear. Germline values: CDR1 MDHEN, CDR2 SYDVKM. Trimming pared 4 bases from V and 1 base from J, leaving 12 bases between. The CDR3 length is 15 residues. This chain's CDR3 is CASSSQVGGTDTQYF. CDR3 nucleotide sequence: TGTGCCAGCAGTTCCCAGGTAGGCGGCACAGATACGCAGTATTTT.

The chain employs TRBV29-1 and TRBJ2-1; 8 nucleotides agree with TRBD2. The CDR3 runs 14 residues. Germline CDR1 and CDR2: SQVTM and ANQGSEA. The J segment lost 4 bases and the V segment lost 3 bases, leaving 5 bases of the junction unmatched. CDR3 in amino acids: CSVDRAGVYNEQFF. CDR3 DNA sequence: TGCAGCGTTGATAGAGCGGGAGTGTACAATGAGCAGTTCTTC.

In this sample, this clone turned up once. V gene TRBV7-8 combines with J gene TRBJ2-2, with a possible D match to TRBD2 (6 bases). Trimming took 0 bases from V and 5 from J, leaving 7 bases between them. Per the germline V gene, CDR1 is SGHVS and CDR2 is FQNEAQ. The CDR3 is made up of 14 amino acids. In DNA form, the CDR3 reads TGTGCCAGCAGCTTAGCCCGGGGGACCGGGGAGCTGTTTTTT. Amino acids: CASSLARGTGELFF.

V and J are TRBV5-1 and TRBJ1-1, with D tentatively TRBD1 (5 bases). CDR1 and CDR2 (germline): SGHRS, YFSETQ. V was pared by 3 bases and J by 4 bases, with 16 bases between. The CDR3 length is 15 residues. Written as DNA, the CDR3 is TGCGCCAGCAGCTGGGGAAGAAGGGGCGGCACTGAAGCTTTCTTT. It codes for CASSWGRRGGTEAFF.

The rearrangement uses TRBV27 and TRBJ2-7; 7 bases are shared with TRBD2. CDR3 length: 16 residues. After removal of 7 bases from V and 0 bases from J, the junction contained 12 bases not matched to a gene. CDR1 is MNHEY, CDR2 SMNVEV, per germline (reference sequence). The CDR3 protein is CASNSHQGGSSYEQYF. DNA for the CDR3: TGTGCCAGCAATTCACACCAGGGCGGGAGCTCCTACGAGCAGTACTTC.

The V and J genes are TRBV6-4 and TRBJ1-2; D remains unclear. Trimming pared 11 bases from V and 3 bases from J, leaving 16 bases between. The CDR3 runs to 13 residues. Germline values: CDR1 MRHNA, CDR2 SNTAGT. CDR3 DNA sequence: TGTGCCTCCCGAAAGGGCGAAGACTATGGCTACACCTTC. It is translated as CASRKGEDYGYTF.

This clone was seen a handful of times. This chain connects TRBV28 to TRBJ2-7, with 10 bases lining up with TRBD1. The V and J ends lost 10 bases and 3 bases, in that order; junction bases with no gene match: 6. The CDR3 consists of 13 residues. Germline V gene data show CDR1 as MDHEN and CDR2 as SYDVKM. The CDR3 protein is CATWGQGNYEQYF. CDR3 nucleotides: TGTGCCACCTGGGGACAGGGGAACTACGAGCAGTACTTC. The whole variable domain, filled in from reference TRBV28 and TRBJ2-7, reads DVKVTQSSRYLVKRTGEKVFLECVQDMDHENMFWYRQDPGLGLRLIYFSYDVKMKEKGDIPEGYSVSREKKERFSLILESASTNQTSMYLCATWGQGNYEQYFGPGTRLTVT.

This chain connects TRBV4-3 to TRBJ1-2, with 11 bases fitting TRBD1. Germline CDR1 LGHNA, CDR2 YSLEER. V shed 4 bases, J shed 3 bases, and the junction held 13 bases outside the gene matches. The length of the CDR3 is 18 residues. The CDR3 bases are TGCGCCAGCAGCCGGGACAGGGGGACGTCCCCGGCATACTATGGCTACACCTTC. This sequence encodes CASSRDRGTSPAYYGYTF.

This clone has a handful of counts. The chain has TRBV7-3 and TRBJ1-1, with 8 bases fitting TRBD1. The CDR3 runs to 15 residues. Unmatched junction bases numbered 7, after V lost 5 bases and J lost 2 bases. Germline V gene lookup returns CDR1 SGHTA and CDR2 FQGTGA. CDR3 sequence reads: CASSLGTGFNTEAFF. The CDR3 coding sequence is TGTGCCAGCAGCCTAGGGACAGGATTCAACACTGAAGCTTTCTTT.